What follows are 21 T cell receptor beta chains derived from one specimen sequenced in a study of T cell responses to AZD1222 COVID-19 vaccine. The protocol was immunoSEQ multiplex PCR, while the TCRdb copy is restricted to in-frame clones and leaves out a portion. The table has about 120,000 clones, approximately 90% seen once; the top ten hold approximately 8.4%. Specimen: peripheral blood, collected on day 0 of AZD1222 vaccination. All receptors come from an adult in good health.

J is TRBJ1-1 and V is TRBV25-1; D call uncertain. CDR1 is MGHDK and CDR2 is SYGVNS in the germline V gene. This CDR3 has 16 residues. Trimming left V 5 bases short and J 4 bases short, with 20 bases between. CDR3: CASSSLGGVLVTEAFF. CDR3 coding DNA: TGTGCCAGCAGTTCCCTAGGTGGGGTGCTGGTCACTGAAGCTTTCTTT.

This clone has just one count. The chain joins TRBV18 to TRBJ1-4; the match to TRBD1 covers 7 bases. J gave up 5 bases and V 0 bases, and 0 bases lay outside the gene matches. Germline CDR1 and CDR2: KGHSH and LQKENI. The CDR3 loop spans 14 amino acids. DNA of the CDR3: TGTGCCAGCTCACCACCGGACAGGAATGAAAAACTGTTTTTT. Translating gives CASSPPDRNEKLFF.

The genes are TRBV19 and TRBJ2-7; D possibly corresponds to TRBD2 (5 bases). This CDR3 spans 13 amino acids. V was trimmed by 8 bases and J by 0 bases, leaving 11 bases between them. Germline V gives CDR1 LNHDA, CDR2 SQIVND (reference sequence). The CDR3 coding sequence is TGTGCCAGTGACGCGGGCAGCTCCTACGAGCAGTACTTC. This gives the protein CASDAGSSYEQYF.

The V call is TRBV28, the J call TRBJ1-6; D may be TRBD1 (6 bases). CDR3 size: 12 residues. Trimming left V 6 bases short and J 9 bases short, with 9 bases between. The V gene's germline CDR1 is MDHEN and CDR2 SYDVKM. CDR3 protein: CASRNRVSPLHF. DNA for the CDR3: TGTGCCAGCAGAAACAGGGTTTCACCCCTCCACTTT.

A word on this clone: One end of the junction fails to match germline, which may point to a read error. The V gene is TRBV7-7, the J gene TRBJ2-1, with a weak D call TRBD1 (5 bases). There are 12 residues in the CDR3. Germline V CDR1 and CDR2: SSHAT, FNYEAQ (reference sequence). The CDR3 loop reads CASSLGSGIKFF. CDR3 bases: TGTGCTAGCAGCTTAGGATCAGGGATCAAGTTCTTC. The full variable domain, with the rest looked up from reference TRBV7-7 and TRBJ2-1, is GAGVSQSPRYKVTKRGQDVTLRCDPISSHATLYWYQQALGQGPEFLTYFNYEAQPDKSGLPSDRFSAERPEGSISTLTIQRTEQRDSAMYRCASSLGSGIKFFGPGTRLTVL.

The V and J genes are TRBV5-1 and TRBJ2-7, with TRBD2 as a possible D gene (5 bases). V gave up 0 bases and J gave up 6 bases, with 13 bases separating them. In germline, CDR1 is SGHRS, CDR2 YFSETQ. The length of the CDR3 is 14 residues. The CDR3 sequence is CASSLGGVGLEQYF. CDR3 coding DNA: TGCGCCAGCAGCTTGGGGGGAGTTGGGCTCGAGCAGTACTTC. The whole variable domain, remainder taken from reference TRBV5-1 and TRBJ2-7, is KAGVTQTPRYLIKTRGQQVTLSCSPISGHRSVSWYQQTPGQGLQFLFEYFSETQRNKGNFPGRFSGRQFSNSRSEMNVSTLELGDSALYLCASSLGGVGLEQYFGPGTRLTVT.

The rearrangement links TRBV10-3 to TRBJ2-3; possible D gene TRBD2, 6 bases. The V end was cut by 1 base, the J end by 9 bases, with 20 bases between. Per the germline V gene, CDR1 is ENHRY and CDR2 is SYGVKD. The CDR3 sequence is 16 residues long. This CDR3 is CAISEWTAGNLITQYF. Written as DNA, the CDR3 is TGTGCCATCAGTGAGTGGACGGCGGGGAATCTGATCACGCAGTATTTT.

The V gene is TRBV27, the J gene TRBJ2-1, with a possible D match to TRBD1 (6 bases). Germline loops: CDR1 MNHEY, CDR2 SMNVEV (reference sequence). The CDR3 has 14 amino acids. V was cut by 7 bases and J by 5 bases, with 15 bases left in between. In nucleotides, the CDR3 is TGTGCCAGCAAAGACAGGTGGTGGGACAATGAGCAGTTCTTC. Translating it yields CASKDRWWDNEQFF.

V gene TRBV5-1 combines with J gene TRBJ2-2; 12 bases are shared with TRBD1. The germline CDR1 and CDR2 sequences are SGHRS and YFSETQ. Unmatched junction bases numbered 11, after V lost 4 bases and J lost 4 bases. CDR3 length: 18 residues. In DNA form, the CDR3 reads TGCGCCAGCAGCCCTCGGGACAGGGGGCGAGTAGGCACCGGGGAGCTGTTTTTT. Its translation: CASSPRDRGRVGTGELFF.

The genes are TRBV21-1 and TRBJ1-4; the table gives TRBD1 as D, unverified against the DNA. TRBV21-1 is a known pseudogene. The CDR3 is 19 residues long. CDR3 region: CASSKARDRDGAECEKLFF. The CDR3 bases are TGTGCCAGCAGCAAAGCTCGAGACAGGGACGGGGCAGAATGCGAAAAACTGTTTTTT.

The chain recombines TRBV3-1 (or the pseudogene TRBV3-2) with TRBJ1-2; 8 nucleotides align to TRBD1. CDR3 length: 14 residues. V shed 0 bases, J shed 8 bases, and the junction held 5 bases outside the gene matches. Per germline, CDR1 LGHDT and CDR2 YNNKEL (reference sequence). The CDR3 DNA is TGTGCCAGCAGCCAAGAAGGACAGGGTCGAGGCTACACCTTC. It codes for CASSQEGQGRGYTF.

CDR3 DNA: TGCGCCAGCAGCCTGACTAGCGGCCCCCACGAGCAGTACTTC. As protein: CASSLTSGPHEQYF. The chain recombines TRBV10-1 with TRBJ2-7, with 9 bases identical to TRBD2. The CDR3 has 14 amino acids. The germline gives CDR1 WNHNN, CDR2 SYGVQD (reference sequence). V lost 6 bases and J lost 5; bases outside the gene matches: 8.

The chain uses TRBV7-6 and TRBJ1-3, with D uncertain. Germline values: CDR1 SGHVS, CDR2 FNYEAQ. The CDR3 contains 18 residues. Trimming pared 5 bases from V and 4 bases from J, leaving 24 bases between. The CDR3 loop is CASSPRGAGPKGGNTIYF. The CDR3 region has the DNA TGTGCCAGCAGCCCGAGAGGTGCTGGACCCAAAGGAGGAAACACCATATATTTT.

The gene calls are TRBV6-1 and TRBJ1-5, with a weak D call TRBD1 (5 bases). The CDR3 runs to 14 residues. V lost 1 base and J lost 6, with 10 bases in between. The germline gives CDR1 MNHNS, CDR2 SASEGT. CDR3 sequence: CASSEERDGQPQHF. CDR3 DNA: TGTGCCAGCAGTGAAGAGAGGGACGGTCAGCCCCAGCATTTT.

CDR3 protein: CSVEWQPNTEAFF. CDR3 bases: TGCAGCGTTGAATGGCAGCCGAACACTGAAGCTTTCTTT. This sequence joins TRBV29-1 and TRBJ1-1; no clear D gene. The V gene lost 2 bases and the J gene lost 1 base, with 8 bases spanning the gap. This CDR3 has 13 residues. CDR1 is SQVTM and CDR2 is ANQGSEA in the germline V gene.

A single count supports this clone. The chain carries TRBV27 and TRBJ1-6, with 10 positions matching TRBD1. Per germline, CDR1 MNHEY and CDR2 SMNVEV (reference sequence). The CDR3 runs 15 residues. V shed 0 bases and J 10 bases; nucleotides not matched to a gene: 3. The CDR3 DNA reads TGTGCCAGCAGTTTATCGGGGGACAGGGGATCACCCCTCCACTTT. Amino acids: CASSLSGDRGSPLHF.

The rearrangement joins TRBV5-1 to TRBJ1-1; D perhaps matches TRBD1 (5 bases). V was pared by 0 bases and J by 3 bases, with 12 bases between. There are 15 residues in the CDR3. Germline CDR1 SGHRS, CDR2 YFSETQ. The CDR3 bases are TGCGCCAGCAGCTTGGATCAGGGTAGTTACACTGAAGCTTTCTTT. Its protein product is CASSLDQGSYTEAFF.

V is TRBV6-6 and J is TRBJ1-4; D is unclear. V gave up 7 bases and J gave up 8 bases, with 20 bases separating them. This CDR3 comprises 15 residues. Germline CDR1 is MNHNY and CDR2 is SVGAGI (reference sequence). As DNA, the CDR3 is TGTGCCAGCAAACCAGAACTACCCGTAGGGGAAAAACTGTTTTTT. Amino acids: CASKPELPVGEKLFF.

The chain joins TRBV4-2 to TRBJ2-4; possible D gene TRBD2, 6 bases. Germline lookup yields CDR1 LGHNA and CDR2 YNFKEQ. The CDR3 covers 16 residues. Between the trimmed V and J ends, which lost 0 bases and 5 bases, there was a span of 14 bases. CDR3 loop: CASSQDTRRVENIQYF. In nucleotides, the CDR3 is TGTGCCAGCAGCCAAGATACCCGGAGGGTCGAAAACATTCAGTACTTC.

The CDR3 coding sequence is TGTGCCAGTACCCCTCAGGGACAGGGGATTAACGAGCAGTACTTC. Protein: CASTPQGQGINEQYF. This sequence joins TRBV19 and TRBJ2-7; 10 bases fit TRBD1. Germline V gives CDR1 LNHDA, CDR2 SQIVND (reference sequence). The V segment lost 7 bases and the J segment 5 bases; nucleotides outside the gene matches: 11. The CDR3 has 15 amino acids. The variable domain in full, with the rest retrieved from reference TRBV19 and TRBJ2-7, is DGGITQSPKYLFRKEGQNVTLSCEQNLNHDAMYWYRQDPGQGLRLIYYSQIVNDFQKGDIAEGYSVSREKKESFPLTVTSAQKNPTAFYLCASTPQGQGINEQYFGPGTRLTVT.

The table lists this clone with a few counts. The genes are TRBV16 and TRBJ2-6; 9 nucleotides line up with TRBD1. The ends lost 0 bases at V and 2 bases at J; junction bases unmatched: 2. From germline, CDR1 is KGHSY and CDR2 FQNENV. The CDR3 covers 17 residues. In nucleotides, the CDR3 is TGTGCCAGCAGCCAATCGACAGGGGGAACTGGGGCCAACGTCCTGACTTTC. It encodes CASSQSTGGTGANVLTF.